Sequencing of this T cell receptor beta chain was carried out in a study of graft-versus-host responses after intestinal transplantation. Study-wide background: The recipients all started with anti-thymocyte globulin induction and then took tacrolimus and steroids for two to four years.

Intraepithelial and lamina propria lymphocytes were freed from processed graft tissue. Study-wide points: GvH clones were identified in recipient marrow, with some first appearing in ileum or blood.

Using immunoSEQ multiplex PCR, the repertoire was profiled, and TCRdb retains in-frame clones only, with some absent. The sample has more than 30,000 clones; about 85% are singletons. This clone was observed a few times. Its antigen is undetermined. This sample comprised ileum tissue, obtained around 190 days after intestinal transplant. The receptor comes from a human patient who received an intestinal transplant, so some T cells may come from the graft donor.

As DNA, the CDR3 is TGTGCCAGTAGTACCCTTATGGGGGACTTCTATGGCTACACCTTC. The encoded protein is CASSTLMGDFYGYTF. The genes are TRBV19 and TRBJ1-2; a weak D match, TRBD1 (5 bases). CDR1 LNHDA and CDR2 SQIVND come from the germline V gene (reference sequence). The CDR3 spans 15 residues. V was clipped by 4 bases and J by 4 bases, with 16 bases between them.